This TCR beta chain was captured by sequencing in a study of T cell changes during pregnancy in multiple sclerosis. Generated by immunoSEQ multiplex PCR, the TCRdb table keeps only in-frame clones and is missing some. The sample includes about 45,000 clones, 91% of them seen just once. V lost 5 bases and J lost 9, with 24 bases in between. The germline CDR1 and CDR2 sequences are SGDLS and YYNGEE. The CDR3 is 16 residues long. The sequencing used CD8+ T cells from peripheral blood mononuclear cells, collected in the second trimester of pregnancy. The genes are TRBV9 and TRBJ2-1; a possible D gene is TRBD2 (9 bases). This sequence originates from a female donor with multiple sclerosis, enrolled in a pregnancy study. CDR3 in amino acids: CASRAGGGGALSEQFF. DNA for the CDR3: TGTGCCAGCAGGGCAGGGGGCGGGGGGGCCTTAAGTGAGCAGTTCTTC.